Shown below are 30 T cell receptor beta chains from a single sample sequenced in a study of blood T cell repertoires in COVID-19 (dated by TCRdb to between 2020 and 2021). The library was generated by the immunoSEQ multiplex PCR assay. TCRdb's version of the immuneACCESS table is confined to in-frame rearrangements and falls short of the full clone set. An unresolved V gene accounts for under half of the shortfall where checked; the remainder is of unknown origin. The sample contains more than 150,000 clones, roughly 79% of them found a single time. The ten most abundant clones make up 15% to 20% of the sample. Sequenced: peripheral blood. The receptors stem from a man aged 55 to 69 with active or convalescent COVID-19.

V is TRBV20-1 and J is TRBJ1-4; D is uncertain. The CDR3 spans 11 residues. Germline V gene lookup returns CDR1 DFQATT and CDR2 SNEGSKA (reference sequence). The germline V and J ends were trimmed by 3 bases and 8 bases, with 7 bases remaining between them. The CDR3 bases are TGCAGTGCTAGTGCAGGCGAAAAACTGTTTTTT. Translating it yields CSASAGEKLFF.

The chain recombines TRBV7-9 with TRBJ2-7; 9 positions match TRBD1. This CDR3 has 14 residues. The V gene's germline CDR1 is SEHNR and CDR2 FQNEAQ (reference sequence). The V segment lost 5 bases and the J segment 5 bases; nucleotides outside the gene matches: 7. CDR3 protein: CASSPGQGIHEQYF. The CDR3, as DNA: TGTGCCAGCAGCCCGGGACAGGGTATCCACGAGCAGTACTTC.

This chain links TRBV7-3 with TRBJ2-3; 10 bases are a match to TRBD2. The CDR3 loop spans 15 amino acids. Per the germline V gene, CDR1 is SGHTA and CDR2 is FQGTGA. V lost 2 bases and J lost 5; bases outside the gene matches: 4. This CDR3 reads CASSLSSGSGDTQYF. The CDR3 nucleotides are TGTGCCAGCAGCTTATCTAGCGGGAGTGGAGATACGCAGTATTTT. The variable domain in full, with the rest retrieved from reference TRBV7-3 and TRBJ2-3, is GAGVSQTPSNKVTEKGKYVELRCDPISGHTALYWYRQSLGQGPEFLIYFQGTGAADDSGLPNDRFFAVRPEGSVSTLKIQRTERGDSAVYLCASSLSSGSGDTQYFGPGTRLTVL.

The chain couples TRBV28 to TRBJ1-2; D unresolved. Trimming stripped 3 bases from V and 4 bases from J, with 3 bases between. CDR1 is MDHEN, CDR2 SYDVKM, per germline. The CDR3 consists of 11 residues. DNA of the CDR3: TGTGCCAGCAGTTTTCGCTATGGCTACACCTTC. Amino acids: CASSFRYGYTF.

The rearrangement links TRBV2 to TRBJ2-2, with 8 nucleotides matching TRBD1. The length of the CDR3 is 14 residues. Germline V gene data show CDR1 as SNHLY and CDR2 as FYNNEI. V dropped 5 bases and J dropped 5; count of bases not matched to a gene: 4. The CDR3 sequence: CASSRTGITGELFF. The CDR3 nucleotides read TGTGCCAGCAGTCGGACAGGGATTACCGGGGAGCTGTTTTTT.

V and J are TRBV29-1 and TRBJ2-3, with 7 bases aligning to TRBD1. The CDR3 has 14 residues. The V and J ends lost 2 bases and 2 bases, in that order; junction bases with no gene match: 4. The V gene's germline CDR1 is SQVTM and CDR2 ANQGSEA. In nucleotides, the CDR3 is TGCAGCGTTGAAAGGGGGCGCAACACAGATACGCAGTATTTT. Translated: CSVERGRNTDTQYF.

The chain couples TRBV28 to TRBJ2-1; 8 bases match TRBD2. The CDR3 consists of 15 residues. With V trimmed by 6 bases and J by 6 bases, 10 bases remained unmatched. Germline CDR1 reads MDHEN; CDR2 reads SYDVKM. As DNA, the CDR3 is TGTGCCAGCAGGATCAGCGGGGGCGGGGCCAATGAGCAGTTCTTC. Translated, it gives CASRISGGGANEQFF.

The genes are TRBV19 and TRBJ2-7, with TRBD1 identical over 9 bases. V was pared by 3 bases and J by 2 bases, with 2 bases of the junction left unmatched. Germline V gene lookup returns CDR1 LNHDA and CDR2 SQIVND (reference sequence). This CDR3 region has 14 residues. CDR3 DNA: TGTGCCAGTAGTATGAGACAGGGGGCCTACGAGCAGTACTTC. Translation gives CASSMRQGAYEQYF.

The CDR3 coding sequence is TGTGCCAGTAGGGGGGCGCGGAACACTGAAGCTTTCTTT. Protein: CASRGARNTEAFF. The J gene is TRBJ1-1, the V gene TRBV19; possibly TRBD1 for D (6 bases). Germline values: CDR1 LNHDA, CDR2 SQIVND (reference sequence). V gave up 6 bases and J gave up 1 base, with 9 bases separating them. CDR3 length equals 13 residues. Combining the CDR3 with reference TRBV19 and TRBJ1-1 gives the whole variable domain DGGITQSPKYLFRKEGQNVTLSCEQNLNHDAMYWYRQDPGQGLRLIYYSQIVNDFQKGDIAEGYSVSREKKESFPLTVTSAQKNPTAFYLCASRGARNTEAFFGQGTRLTVV.

This CDR3 is CASSYSRGSSAEQYF. The CDR3 DNA sequence: TGTGCCAGCAGTTACTCGCGCGGGAGCTCGGCCGAGCAGTACTTC. The chain uses TRBV6-6 and TRBJ2-7, with 7 bases fitting TRBD2. Germline V CDR1 and CDR2: MNHNY, SVGAGI (reference sequence). The CDR3 spans 15 residues. J gave up 6 bases and V 0 bases, and 8 bases lay outside the gene matches.

The rearrangement joins TRBV18 to TRBJ2-7; D remains ambiguous. Between the trimmed V and J ends, which lost 0 bases and 2 bases, there was a span of 11 bases. Germline V gene sequence: CDR1 KGHSH, CDR2 LQKENI. CDR3 length equals 15 residues. CDR3 coding DNA: TGTGCCAGCTCACCACCGCGTCAAAGAACCTACGAGCAGTACTTC. This codes for CASSPPRQRTYEQYF.

This chain connects TRBV6-5 to TRBJ1-1; 9 bases align to TRBD1. The CDR3 totals 15 residues. The V gene end was trimmed by 6 bases and the J gene end by 6 bases; junction bases not matched to a gene: 11. Germline-derived CDR1 and CDR2 are MNHEY and SVGAGI. CDR3 in DNA: TGTGCCAGCAGAGGGGGACAGGGTAGATTGTCTGAAGCTTTCTTT. Residues: CASRGGQGRLSEAFF.

The chain uses TRBV29-1 and TRBJ2-7; possibly TRBD1 for D (5 bases). Germline CDR1 reads SQVTM; CDR2 reads ANQGSEA. There are 14 residues in the CDR3. V lost 7 bases and J lost 1, with 17 bases in between. DNA of the CDR3: TGCAGCGCCTCCGGAAGGGGCAGTTCCTACGAGCAGTACTTC. It specifies CSASGRGSSYEQYF.

The chain carries TRBV3-1 (or the pseudogene TRBV3-2) and TRBJ2-5, with 9 bases matching TRBD2. Trimming at V came to 4 bases and at J to 5 bases, leaving 5 bases not matched to a gene. The CDR3 is 14 amino acids. Germline V gene lookup returns CDR1 LGHDT and CDR2 YNNKEL (reference sequence). The CDR3 nucleotides are TGTGCCAGCAGCCCCGGGACTAGCATTGAGACCCAGTACTTC. Residues: CASSPGTSIETQYF.

V is TRBV14 and J is TRBJ2-1, with 7 bases lining up with TRBD2. Germline CDR1 SGHDN, CDR2 FVKESK. The CDR3 is made up of 14 amino acids. With 3 bases clipped from V and 4 bases from J, the junction kept 3 bases outside the gene matches. The CDR3 DNA sequence: TGTGCCAGCAGCCAGGAGCGGGGTTACAATGAGCAGTTCTTC. Its translation: CASSQERGYNEQFF.

The table lists this clone with a count of one. The CDR3 sequence: CASSPPGAGGGTDTQYF. Here the CDR3 DNA reads TGTGCCAGCAGCCCCCCCGGGGCGGGAGGTGGCACAGATACGCAGTATTTT. This chain connects TRBV28 to TRBJ2-3, with 8 bases matching TRBD2. The CDR3 runs to 17 residues. V lost 6 bases and J lost 1; bases outside the gene matches: 12. Per the germline V gene, CDR1 is MDHEN and CDR2 is SYDVKM.

This sequence joins TRBV28 and TRBJ2-1; 7 bases map to TRBD2. The CDR3 extends over 17 amino acids. Germline V gives CDR1 MDHEN, CDR2 SYDVKM. Trimming took 2 bases from V and 4 from J; bases not matched to a gene: 11. CDR3: CASSLRGAGHIYNEQFF. CDR3 DNA: TGTGCCAGCAGTTTAAGGGGAGCGGGGCACATTTACAATGAGCAGTTCTTC.

The rearrangement uses TRBV3-1 (or the pseudogene TRBV3-2) and TRBJ2-5; 10 nucleotides match TRBD1. V lost 3 bases, J lost 4 bases, and 5 bases stayed unmatched. CDR3 size: 15 residues. Germline CDR1 is LGHDT and CDR2 is YNNKEL (reference sequence). The CDR3 nucleotides are TGTGCCAGCAGCCACTGGGACAGGGGCCCAGAGACCCAGTACTTC. Its translation is CASSHWDRGPETQYF.

This chain connects TRBV27 to TRBJ1-5, with D possibly TRBD1 on 6 matching bases. V lost 6 bases, J lost 6 bases, and 15 bases lay in between. This CDR3 region has 14 residues. Germline CDR1 and CDR2: MNHEY and SMNVEV (reference sequence). CDR3: CASSTTGAVQPQHF. CDR3 nucleotides: TGTGCCAGCAGCACGACAGGCGCCGTTCAGCCCCAGCATTTT.

The V call is TRBV30, the J call TRBJ2-1; TRBD2 matches at 7 bases. J lost 6 bases, V lost 0 bases, and 5 bases had no gene match. CDR3 length equals 14 residues. Germline V lookup: CDR1 GTSNPN, CDR2 SVGIG (reference sequence). The CDR3 DNA reads as TGTGCCTGGAGTGTACGCGGGAGAGGCAATGAGCAGTTCTTC. Residues: CAWSVRGRGNEQFF.

The chain has TRBV7-9 and TRBJ2-7, with TRBD1 matching 9 bases. V dropped 4 bases and J dropped 3; count of bases not matched to a gene: 4. Looked up from germline, CDR1 is SEHNR and CDR2 is FQNEAQ (reference sequence). This CDR3 is built from 14 residues. CDR3 region: CASSSDRGIYEQYF. As DNA, the CDR3 is TGTGCCAGCAGCTCGGACAGGGGTATCTACGAGCAGTACTTC.

The genes are TRBV6-2 or TRBV6-3 and TRBJ2-7; D perhaps matches TRBD2 (5 bases). This CDR3 comprises 15 residues. Germline loops: CDR1 MNHEY, CDR2 SVGEGT. Deletions cut 2 bases from V and 3 bases from J, with 14 bases between. The CDR3 here is CASSYRGTILYEQYF. The CDR3 coding sequence is TGTGCCAGCAGTTACCGGGGAACCATCCTCTACGAGCAGTACTTC.

The chain combines TRBV5-1 with TRBJ2-5, with 9 bases matching TRBD2. This CDR3 is built from 16 residues. The germline V gene encodes CDR1 SGHRS and CDR2 YFSETQ. With V trimmed by 0 bases and J by 5 bases, 8 bases remained unmatched. For the CDR3, the DNA is TGCGCCAGCAGCTTGGGCGCGGGAGGGCCGAGGGAGACCCAGTACTTC. Its translation: CASSLGAGGPRETQYF. Full variable domain (outside the CDR3, taken from reference TRBV5-1 and TRBJ2-5): KAGVTQTPRYLIKTRGQQVTLSCSPISGHRSVSWYQQTPGQGLQFLFEYFSETQRNKGNFPGRFSGRQFSNSRSEMNVSTLELGDSALYLCASSLGAGGPRETQYFGPGTRLLVL.

This clone has just one count. V gene TRBV11-2 combines with J gene TRBJ1-2; 9 bases align to TRBD1. The CDR3 totals 18 residues. Germline CDR1 reads SGHAT; CDR2 reads FQNNGV. V trimming: 4 bases; J trimming: 7 bases; junction bases outside the gene matches: 19. For the CDR3, the DNA is TGTGCCAGCAGCTACACCCATAATTCCGGACAGGGGTTAACTGGCTACACCTTC. This encodes CASSYTHNSGQGLTGYTF.

The chain links TRBV27 to TRBJ1-1; maybe TRBD1 (5 bases). Germline V CDR1 and CDR2: MNHEY, SMNVEV (reference sequence). The CDR3 consists of 12 residues. V was trimmed by 3 bases and J by 6 bases, leaving 8 bases between them. CDR3 bases: TGTGCCAGCAGTTTCGGGGGATCTGAAGCTTTCTTT. Its translation: CASSFGGSEAFF.

In its sample, this clone was seen once. This CDR3 is CATSASAGLSMPQHF. CDR3 nucleotide sequence: TGTGCCACCAGTGCCTCAGCGGGGCTGAGTATGCCCCAGCATTTT. The genes are TRBV24-1 and TRBJ1-5, with D possibly matching TRBD1 (5 bases). The V gene lost 5 bases and the J gene lost 9 bases, with 19 bases spanning the gap. Germline V gene data show CDR1 as KGHDR and CDR2 as SFDVKD. The CDR3 has 15 amino acids.

The J gene is TRBJ2-1, the V gene TRBV14; 9 nucleotides align to TRBD2. The CDR3 consists of 15 residues. The J segment lost 4 bases and the V segment lost 9 bases, leaving 10 bases of the junction unmatched. Germline values: CDR1 SGHDN, CDR2 FVKESK. In nucleotides, the CDR3 is TGTGCCAGTTGTCTAGCTAGCGGGATATACAATGAGCAGTTCTTC. Translating gives CASCLASGIYNEQFF.

The V gene is TRBV7-2, the J gene TRBJ1-2; the match to TRBD1 covers 8 bases. The CDR3 totals 15 residues. Germline V gene data show CDR1 as SGHTA and CDR2 as FQGNSA. Trimming took 2 bases from V and 0 from J; bases not matched to a gene: 2. The CDR3 nucleotides read TGTGCCAGCAGCTTAACAGGGGGGCCTAACTATGGCTACACCTTC. This sequence encodes CASSLTGGPNYGYTF.

This clone has a handful of counts. This chain connects TRBV10-3 to TRBJ1-1; D possibly corresponds to TRBD1 (6 bases). In germline, CDR1 is ENHRY, CDR2 SYGVKD. The CDR3 loop spans 12 amino acids. The ends were cut back, 6 bases at V and 6 bases at J, with 11 bases in the middle. The CDR3 nucleotides are TGTGCCATCAGGGGCAGGGGAGCTGAAGCTTTCTTT. Residues: CAIRGRGAEAFF.

The chain has TRBV11-2 and TRBJ2-5, with a possible D match to TRBD1 (5 bases). Per germline, CDR1 SGHAT and CDR2 FQNNGV. The V end was cut by 6 bases, the J end by 1 base, with 18 bases between. This CDR3 is built from 16 residues. Written as DNA, the CDR3 is TGTGCCAGCAGTCCCGCATACGACAGCCCCCAAGAGACCCAGTACTTC. It encodes CASSPAYDSPQETQYF.